What follows are 9 T cell receptor beta chains derived from one specimen sequenced in a study of T cells in Graves' hyperthyroidism and ophthalmopathy. From RNA transcripts, TCR beta CDR3 regions were amplified. The study used the HTBI primer set for a first-round RT-PCR of the TCR CDR3. TCRdb recomputed calls from the multiplex PCR reads with MiXCR, one row per CDR3 protein. The data hold approximately 520,000 distinct CDR3 sequences, with roughly 20% observed a single time. The sample taken for sequencing was blood. The receptors come from a man between 18 and 29 years old with Graves' hyperthyroidism.

The V gene is TRBV12-3 or TRBV12-4, the J gene TRBJ1-1; TRBD1 is a possible D gene (5 bases). The V end lost 6 bases, the J end lost 1 base, and 15 bases lay between the germline ends. CDR3 length: 15 amino acids. As DNA, the CDR3 is TGTGCCAGCAGCCGGCCTCGGGGGGGGAACACTGAAGCTTTCTTT. This translates into CASSRPRGGNTEAFF.

This clonotype was seen more than once but under ten times. The gene calls are TRBV11-2 and TRBJ2-4, with D unclear. There are 16 residues in the CDR3. Deletions cut 1 base from V and 0 bases from J, with 10 bases between. Germline V lookup: CDR1 SGHAT, CDR2 FQNNGV. The CDR3 reads CASSLVPGGAKNIQYF. In DNA, the CDR3 is TGTGCCAGCAGCTTAGTTCCGGGCGGAGCCAAAAACATTCAGTACTTC.

In this sample, this clonotype turned up many times. The chain carries TRBV15 and TRBJ1-3; 7 bases line up with TRBD1. The CDR3 has 16 amino acids. CDR1 LNHNV and CDR2 YYDKDF come from the germline V gene (reference sequence). Unmatched junction bases numbered 6, after V lost 0 bases and J lost 4 bases. CDR3 amino acids: CATSRETTGNGNTIYF. The DNA of the CDR3 is TGTGCCACCAGCAGAGAGACGACAGGGAACGGAAACACCATATATTTT. The variable domain in full, with the rest retrieved from reference TRBV15 and TRBJ1-3, is DAMVIQNPRYQVTQFGKPVTLSCSQTLNHNVMYWYQQKSSQAPKLLFHYYDKDFNNEADTPDNFQSRRPNTSFCFLDIRSPGLGDTAMYLCATSRETTGNGNTIYFGEGSWLTVV.

V gene TRBV5-1 combines with J gene TRBJ2-5, with D uncertain. This CDR3 spans 13 amino acids. The germline V gene has CDR1 SGHRS and CDR2 YFSETQ. Trimming shortened V by 4 bases and J by 5 bases, and 12 bases separated the two germline ends. CDR3 amino acids: CASSPGRVETQYF. The CDR3 DNA is TGCGCCAGCAGCCCCGGACGGGTGGAGACCCAGTACTTC.

This clonotype has more than one count but fewer than ten. The chain joins TRBV12-3 or TRBV12-4 to TRBJ1-4; 8 bases agree with TRBD1. This CDR3 has 14 residues. Trimming took 2 bases from V and 7 from J; bases not matched to a gene: 3. CDR3 residues: CASSLQGAAEKLFF. Here the CDR3 DNA reads TGTGCCAGCAGTTTACAGGGGGCGGCTGAAAAACTGTTTTTT.

This clonotype was detected many times. The missing conserved phenylalanine or tryptophan at the end of this CDR3 makes a read error likely. The DNA for the CDR3 is TGTGCCAGCAGTGAACTAGGCGGGCACACTGAAGCTTTCCTT. The encoded protein is CASSELGGHTEAFL. The chain uses TRBV6-1 and TRBJ1-1; no definite D call. CDR3 length equals 14 residues. Germline V gene lookup returns CDR1 MNHNS and CDR2 SASEGT. V lost 2 bases to trimming and J lost 3 bases, with 10 bases between them.

V and J are TRBV7-6 and TRBJ2-2; TRBD2 is a possible D gene (7 bases). CDR3 length equals 16 residues. Germline V CDR1 and CDR2: SGHVS, FNYEAQ. V was shortened by 1 base and J by 4 bases, with 13 bases between the two germline ends. Written as DNA, the CDR3 is TGTGCCAGCAGCTTAGACAGGGAGGGCCTCACCGGGGAGCTGTTTTTT. Translated: CASSLDREGLTGELFF.

This clonotype was picked up many times. The rearrangement joins TRBV9 to TRBJ2-2, with TRBD2 matching over 9 bases. With V trimmed by 0 bases and J by 7 bases, 13 bases remained unmatched. Germline CDR1 and CDR2: SGDLS and YYNGEE. CDR3 size: 18 residues. DNA for the CDR3: TGTGCCAGCAGCGTAGAGATAGCGGGGGCCCCTGGGAACGGGGAGCTGTTTTTT. It specifies CASSVEIAGAPGNGELFF.

This rearrangement joins TRBV3-1 to TRBJ1-2; TRBD1 is a possible D gene (6 bases). Deletions cut 4 bases from V and 8 bases from J, with 20 bases between. The CDR3 runs to 15 residues. The germline V gene encodes CDR1 LGHDT and CDR2 YNNKEL (reference sequence). This chain's CDR3 is CASSPLPGTTWGYTF. CDR3 DNA sequence: TGTGCCAGCAGCCCCCTTCCCGGGACAACGTGGGGCTACACCTTC.